This record concerns one TCR beta chain sequence. An end of the junction does not agree with germline; a read error may underlie this. CDR1 SNHLY and CDR2 FYNNEI come from the germline V gene. The CDR3 length is 13 residues. This sample is part of a study of OX40 agonist ivuxolimab in advanced cancers. For the study at large: Dose-escalation patients suffered from hepatocellular carcinoma, melanoma, renal cell or head and neck cancer. Cohort: 75% to 90% men, mean age around 61, aged roughly 23 to 90.

Clones were read by immunoSEQ multiplex PCR, and TCRdb kept only the in-frame ones, dropping some. The table lists about 58,000 clones, 80% to 90% of them singletons. Blood was sampled at baseline, cycle 4 day 1, and cycle 7 day 1. The chain carries TRBV2 and TRBJ2-2; no clear D. The clonotype comes from an adult with an advanced solid tumor such as melanoma, head and neck, liver or kidney cancer. The sample in question was CD4+ or CD8+ T cells sorted from blood, obtained in a trial of the OX40 agonist ivuxolimab. The DNA for the CDR3 is TGTGCCAGCAGGGAAGCAGAGACCGGGGAGCTGTTTTTT. Translated, it gives CASREAETGELFF.